This TCR beta chain appears in the sequencing data of a study of blood T cell repertoires in COVID-19 (dated by TCRdb to 2018 to 2020). About the investigation overall: Collaborator samples came from the United States, Italy and Spain and covered acute and convalescent phases of COVID-19. Samples came from the ongoing ImmuneRACE study (first 160 participants) plus 1,254 subjects from 6 global collaborators. HLA class I and class II types, where available, came from metadata supplied by the sample provider rather than from assay-based typing. The dataset comprised deeply sampled blood TCRbeta repertoires from subjects exposed to, actively infected with, or recovered from COVID-19. The prospective study material was composed of cDNA or gDNA derived from T cells, B-cell-depleted T cells, or PBMCs. A de-identified subject ID, COVID-19 status, age in years and sex were almost always included in the sample metadata. The repertoires were released in a freely available public database intended as a resource for research on the immune response to SARS-CoV-2. Study-wide conclusions, independent of this receptor: Clinical and demographic metadata were provided uncurated, with the amount varying by source and participant.

From its cysteine to its phenylalanine, the CDR3 spans 14 amino acids. The sequence is cut down to CDR3 DNA, 42 bases in frame from base 1. CDR1 and CDR2 were assigned from the germline V gene as MNHEY and SVGAGI. The V end gives up 7 bases and the J end 5 bases, leaving 10 bases in the junction not matched to a gene. TCRbeta CDR3 regions were amplified from genomic DNA using the immunoSEQ Assay, a bias-controlled multiplex PCR. The authors processed their data as follows. Nucleated cell counts per sample were estimated from amplification of reference gene primers within the assay. Sequence reads were collapsed and filtered to measure the absolute abundance of every unique TCRbeta CDR3 rearrangement. Productive Simpson clonality was computed per sample as the square root of Simpson's diversity index over productive rearrangements. The source is immuneACCESS, and TCRdb retained only in-frame sequences with V and J called. Part of the clones is not carried over; for the studies checked, unresolved V genes explain less than half of this, and the remainder is unexplained. V and J calls and clone size follow that table, whereas D and trimming were derived from the DNA. Counted in this sample were approximately 70,000 clones; about nine tenths of them appeared once. The leading ten clones occupy roughly 5% of the sample.

Each collaborating institution followed its own protocols to collect whole blood in K2EDTA tubes. Collaborator samples were shipped for TCRbeta analysis as frozen whole blood, isolated PBMCs, or DNA extracted from either sample type. Regarding this clone: The clone's antigen remains unknown. One base away there is no much larger clone; base qualities are not given.

Sequencing used peripheral blood. The origin of this receptor is a woman in her late teens or twenties with acute or convalescent COVID-19. The sequence joins TRBV6-5 to TRBJ1-1; TRBD1 matches 7 bases in the middle. The DNA is as follows: TGTGCCAGCAAGAACAGGGGAACGGGAACTGAAGCTTTCTTT. Its protein product is CASKNRGTGTEAFF.